The rows below give T cell receptor beta chains drawn from one sample of a study of T cells after yellow fever vaccination. Each CDR3 protein is one row after TCRdb ran MiXCR on the 5' RACE reads. Of some 300,000 distinct CDR3 sequences in the sample, under 9% were seen once. The starting material was CD4+ T cells sorted from PBMCs, obtained 5 days after the yellow fever booster vaccination. These receptors were obtained from a man between 18 and 35 years old who received the YFV17D yellow fever vaccine. The CDR3 runs from the conserved cysteine through the conserved F or W. The D gene is left open where the match is weak. Rows may omit the clone size; those that give it use once, few, many or a size class.

TRBV20-1	TRBJ1-6	TRBD1	NA	CSAPRQGAPDSPLHF	TGCAGTGCTCCACGACAGGGGGCGCCGGATTCACCCCTCCACTTT
TRBV7-2	TRBJ2-7	TRBD2	many	CASRTKRGVSYEQYF	TGTGCCAGCAGGACGAAGCGGGGGGTCTCCTACGAGCAGTACTTC
TRBV24-1	TRBJ2-1	NA	NA	CATSDGGPHNEQFF	TGTGCCACCAGTGATGGGGGACCTCACAATGAGCAGTTCTTC
TRBV4-1	TRBJ1-2	TRBD1	many	CASRRDSNYGYTF	TGCGCCAGCAGAAGGGACAGTAACTATGGCTACACCTTC
TRBV19	TRBJ1-1	TRBD1	few	CASSRETGITEAFF	TGTGCCAGTAGTCGGGAGACAGGGATCACTGAAGCTTTCTTT
TRBV14	TRBJ1-2	TRBD1	NA	CASSHFYRDRALGYGYTF	TGTGCCAGCAGCCATTTCTATCGGGACAGGGCCCTGGGGTATGGCTACACCTTC
TRBV24-1	TRBJ1-5	NA	NA	CATSVRASSENQPQHF	TGTGCCACCAGTGTGAGGGCCAGCAGCGAGAATCAGCCCCAGCATTTT
TRBV7-9	TRBJ2-5	TRBD1	NA	CASSLARTGEEVQYF	TGTGCCAGCAGCTTAGCTCGTACAGGGGAAGAGGTCCAGTACTTC
TRBV2	TRBJ2-5	TRBD2	many	CASSGSGGAETQYF	TGTGCCAGCAGCGGTAGCGGGGGGGCCGAGACCCAGTACTTC
TRBV7-2	TRBJ1-2	NA	NA	CASSSYRVQYGYTF	TGTGCCAGCAGCTCATACAGGGTGCAATATGGCTACACCTTC
TRBV6-5	TRBJ1-4	NA	NA	CASSWGGRRFF	TGTGCCAGCAGTTGGGGGGGCCGGAGGTTTTTT
TRBV5-1	TRBJ1-2	NA	NA	CASSPGSGTYGYTF	TGCGCCAGCAGCCCGGGCTCAGGAACGTATGGCTACACCTTC
TRBV7-2	TRBJ2-5	NA	few	CASSFLVIEETQYF	TGTGCCAGCAGCTTCCTGGTGATTGAGGAGACCCAGTACTTC
TRBV7-2	TRBJ1-1	NA	NA	CASSLGRTLGTEAFF	TGTGCCAGCAGCTTAGGGCGGACACTGGGGACTGAAGCTTTCTTT
TRBV7-9	TRBJ1-4	NA	many	CASSLGSTGNEKLFF	TGTGCCAGCAGCTTAGGTTCTACGGGTAATGAAAAACTGTTTTTT
TRBV7-8	TRBJ2-5	NA	few	CASSYSSWTEETQYF	TGTGCCAGCAGCTACTCCTCTTGGACGGAAGAGACCCAGTACTTC
TRBV9	TRBJ2-4	TRBD2	many	CASSVVASGGPGNIQYF	TGTGCCAGCAGCGTAGTAGCTAGCGGGGGGCCGGGAAACATTCAGTACTTC
TRBV7-3	TRBJ2-1	NA	NA	CASSLTGGPDNEQFF	TGTGCCAGCAGCTTAACGGGGGGGCCTGACAATGAGCAGTTCTTC
TRBV3-1	TRBJ1-2	NA	NA	CASTPVQGNYGYTF	TGTGCCAGCACCCCGGTACAGGGTAACTATGGCTACACCTTC
TRBV18	TRBJ1-5	NA	few	CASSPGNNQPQHF	TGTGCCAGCTCACCAGGGAACAATCAGCCCCAGCATTTT
TRBV6-5	TRBJ1-2	TRBD1	few	CASTGGQSYYGYTF	TGTGCCAGCACCGGGGGACAGTCATACTATGGCTACACCTTC
TRBV19	TRBJ1-4	TRBD1	few	CASSRDRLNEKLFF	TGTGCCAGTAGCCGGGACAGACTGAATGAAAAACTGTTTTTT
TRBV6-2/TRBV6-3	TRBJ1-1	TRBD1	few	CASSIGQGAEAFF	TGTGCCAGCAGTATCGGACAGGGGGCTGAAGCTTTCTTT
TRBV18	TRBJ2-7	NA	NA	CASSPQGLEGEQYF	TGTGCCAGCTCACCACAAGGGTTGGAAGGGGAGCAGTACTTC
TRBV5-4	TRBJ2-3	TRBD2	NA	CASSLALAGGPDTQYF	TGTGCCAGCAGCTTGGCGCTAGCGGGGGGGCCAGATACGCAGTATTTT
TRBV12-3/TRBV12-4	TRBJ1-2	TRBD1	many	CASSSTGERGYTF	TGTGCCAGCAGTTCTACAGGGGAGAGGGGCTACACCTTC
TRBV7-2	TRBJ2-5	NA	many	CASSLGGDGGRTQYF	TGTGCCAGCAGCTTAGGGGGGGACGGAGGTAGAACCCAGTACTTC
TRBV5-1	TRBJ2-1	NA	few	CASSSDLKEQFF	TGCGCCAGCAGCTCGGACTTAAAGGAGCAGTTCTTC
TRBV20-1	TRBJ1-2	NA	many	CSAREDSQGGYTF	TGCAGTGCTAGAGAAGACAGTCAGGGCGGCTACACCTTC
TRBV7-3	TRBJ2-7	TRBD2	NA	CASSPKGLAGNHEQYF	TGTGCCAGCAGCCCCAAAGGACTAGCGGGTAACCACGAGCAGTACTTC
TRBV7-2	TRBJ1-6	NA	NA	CASSQRFRSSGSPLHF	TGTGCCAGCAGCCAGCGATTCAGAAGTTCGGGCTCACCCCTCCACTTT
TRBV4-1	TRBJ2-1	NA	many	CASSQPFRGNEQFF	TGCGCCAGCAGCCAACCTTTCAGGGGTAATGAGCAGTTCTTC
TRBV5-4	TRBJ2-3	NA	many	CASSPTILKTNTQYF	TGTGCCAGCAGCCCGACCATTCTGAAAACGAATACGCAGTATTTT
TRBV5-1	TRBJ1-1	NA	many	CASSLAAGRNTEAFF	TGCGCCAGCAGCTTGGCGGCCGGGAGAAACACTGAAGCTTTCTTT
TRBV20-1	TRBJ2-1	TRBD2	few	CSGPDTSGGDNEQFF	TGCAGTGGCCCCGATACTAGCGGGGGAGACAATGAGCAGTTCTTC
TRBV6-5	TRBJ1-4	NA	few	CASSYEAPQGFGEKLFF	TGTGCCAGCAGTTACGAAGCCCCCCAGGGGTTTGGAGAAAAACTGTTTTTT
TRBV5-6	TRBJ1-2	NA	NA	CASSADRPPDRGYGYTF	TGTGCCAGCAGCGCCGACAGACCACCGGATAGGGGCTATGGCTACACCTTC
TRBV28	TRBJ1-2	NA	many	CASSPAGERNGYTF	TGTGCCAGCAGTCCCGCAGGGGAACGGAATGGCTACACCTTC
TRBV20-1	TRBJ2-3	TRBD2	NA	CSARDPGGGDTQYF	TGCAGTGCTAGAGACCCGGGGGGGGGAGATACGCAGTATTTT
TRBV4-1	TRBJ1-2	NA	few	CASSQASSGINYGYTF	TGCGCCAGCAGCCAAGCCTCGTCGGGAATAAACTATGGCTACACCTTC
TRBV12-3/TRBV12-4	TRBJ2-5	NA	few	CASSRTTGSQETQYF	TGTGCCAGCAGCCGGACCACAGGGAGCCAAGAGACCCAGTACTTC
TRBV10-3	TRBJ2-1	NA	few	CAISRLNPNEQFF	TGTGCCATCAGTAGATTAAACCCCAATGAGCAGTTCTTC
TRBV4-3	TRBJ1-2	NA	NA	CASSQQGANYGYTF	TGCGCCAGCAGCCAGCAAGGGGCTAACTATGGCTACACCTTC
TRBV6-6	TRBJ1-1	NA	few	CASSYRQSGWTEAFF	TGTGCCAGCAGTTATCGGCAATCTGGGTGGACTGAAGCTTTCTTT
TRBV27	TRBJ1-1	NA	few	CASSLKDSGNTEAFF	TGTGCCAGCAGTTTAAAGGACAGTGGGAACACTGAAGCTTTCTTT
TRBV7-2	TRBJ1-3	NA	NA	CASSLDTGSGNTIYF	TGTGCCAGCAGCTTAGACACCGGCTCTGGAAACACCATATATTTT
TRBV4-1	TRBJ2-5	NA	few	CASSQDFRRGETQYF	TGCGCCAGCAGCCAAGATTTTCGGAGAGGAGAGACCCAGTACTTC
TRBV28	TRBJ1-2	NA	NA	CASSSPAYGYTF	TGTGCCAGCAGTTCGCCGGCCTATGGCTACACCTTC
TRBV6-5	TRBJ2-1	TRBD1	NA	CASTLLSGGDNEQFF	TGTGCCAGCACCCTCCTCTCAGGGGGTGACAATGAGCAGTTCTTC
TRBV28	TRBJ1-6	NA	few	CASSLPREPLHF	TGTGCCAGCAGTTTACCCAGGGAACCCCTCCACTTT
TRBV19	TRBJ1-5	NA	NA	CASTNLFGWDQPQHF	TGTGCCAGCACTAATTTGTTCGGCTGGGATCAGCCCCAGCATTTT
TRBV6-5	TRBJ2-5	NA	many	CASRRGWRDQETQYF	TGTGCCAGCAGACGCGGTTGGCGGGACCAAGAGACCCAGTACTTC
TRBV20-1	TRBJ1-5	NA	NA	CSAGADSNQPQHF	TGCAGTGCTGGGGCCGATAGCAATCAGCCCCAGCATTTT
TRBV5-1	TRBJ2-1	TRBD2	few	CASSLAVAGALNEQFF	TGCGCCAGCAGCTTGGCGGTAGCGGGGGCCCTAAATGAGCAGTTCTTC
TRBV12-3/TRBV12-4	TRBJ2-4	TRBD2	few	CASNRFKASGGQNIQYF	TGTGCCAGCAATAGGTTCAAGGCTAGCGGGGGACAAAACATTCAGTACTTC
TRBV7-8	TRBJ2-3	NA	NA	CASSLMGGTTDTQYF	TGTGCCAGCAGCTTAATGGGGGGTACCACAGATACGCAGTATTTT
TRBV5-1	TRBJ1-2	TRBD1	NA	CASSLALGQGRGYTF	TGCGCCAGCAGCTTGGCCCTCGGACAGGGGAGGGGCTACACCTTC
TRBV28	TRBJ2-1	NA	NA	CASSLGGMSYNEQFF	TGTGCCAGCAGTTTAGGGGGGATGTCCTACAATGAGCAGTTCTTC
TRBV4-2	TRBJ1-5	NA	many	CASSQQGGHSNQPQHF	TGTGCCAGCAGCCAACAGGGAGGCCATAGCAATCAGCCCCAGCATTTT
TRBV12-5	TRBJ1-2	NA	NA	CASASAGGRHYGYTF	TGTGCTAGTGCCTCTGCCGGGGGGCGCCACTATGGCTACACCTTC